A single TCR beta chain is shown here with its context. Ten or more counts support this clonotype. The antigen it binds to is not known. No much larger clone exists at a distance of one base, and base qualities are not known. The TCR beta CDR3 regions were amplified from the RNA transcripts. For the first round of RT-PCR on the TCR CDR3, the HTBI primer set was used together with the Qiagen OneStep RT-PCR kit. A second multiplex PCR round built the libraries, followed by size selection and purification. Sequencing of the libraries was done on an Illumina HiSeq2000 using paired-end 100 bp reads. On the study's bioinformatics: SOAPnuke was used to process the raw data, with reads discarded if the reads contained adapters or uncalled bases, had a mean Phred below 15, or lacked an exact constant-primer or identifier match. COPE v1.2.5 was used to merge the high-quality paired reads, and each unique nucleotide sequence was defined as a clonotype. Clonotypes were aligned to IMGT TRBV, TRBD and TRBJ reference segments using MiTCR v1.1. The analysis included only V-J combinations with a frequency above 0.0001, which together covered roughly 99% of the repertoires. A TCS score was defined as the ratio between F50 (clonal expansion) and ExV (chaos), using BLOSUM62-based TCRdist between CDR3 peptides within each V-J. Welch's t-statistics and random forest reduced approximately 520 V-J features to under 15, which were used in a naive Bayes classifier (R e1071). TCRdb took the public reads, trimmed them with fastp at Q25, ran MiXCR for clone calling and kept in-frame beta chains. Rows are unified per CDR3 protein, each entry keeping the most common DNA and genes. TCRdb's processing, not the authors', yielded these V and J calls. This sample holds some 550,000 distinct CDR3 sequences; roughly a sixth were observed only once. The top ten constitute more than 3% of the sample.

The data are from a study of T cells in Graves' hyperthyroidism and ophthalmopathy (dated by TCRdb to about 2019). Turning to the overall study: Peripheral blood samples were taken at initial diagnosis, before any treatment was given. Prospective prediction of ophthalmopathy was tested in an independent validation cohort of 18 to 20 hyperthyroidism patients and some 17 patients who later progressed to ophthalmopathy. In addition, the study compared T-cell repertoires in thyroid tissue and in blood from several Graves' hyperthyroidism patients. The paper reports TCR Vbeta CDR3 sequencing of approximately 130 peripheral blood samples: 40 to 45 ophthalmopathy, over 70 hyperthyroidism and around 17 progressor patients. Following sampling, methimazole starting at 30 mg daily was given to hyperthyroidism patients, and high-dose intravenous methylprednisolone was given to ophthalmopathy patients. A discovery cohort of about 100 patients, about 44 with Graves' ophthalmopathy and about 58 with stable Graves' hyperthyroidism, was used to find distinguishing TCR V-J signatures. The 100 or so discovery patients were randomly split 7:3 into training and test sets. The study at large found these results: A 13 V-J signature model separated ophthalmopathy from stable hyperthyroidism, with around 90% sensitivity and roughly 81% specificity in cross-validation and 80%/75% in testing. Most expanded thyroid clonotypes (frequency above 0.001) were also detected in blood, suggesting blood repertoires may reflect thyroid immune responses. During validation, the model predicted progression to ophthalmopathy a median of around 7 months ahead of onset, with approximately 71% sensitivity and 72.22% specificity. No statistical method was used to set the sample size in advance, and investigators knew the group allocation.

Ophthalmopathy patients had moderately to severely active disease, with a Clinical Activity Score of 3 or more, a NOSPECS grade of 4 or more, and a disease duration of less than 3 months. Any patient with an uncontrolled infection, another autoimmune disease, pregnancy or lactation was excluded. Diagnoses relied on clinical symptoms, serum thyroxine and TRAb, thyroid ultrasound and orbital computed tomography. PBMCs were isolated from about 9.2 ml of fresh peripheral blood by Ficoll-Paque density gradient centrifugation. Total RNA was extracted with Trizol reagent, and quality was checked on an Agilent 2100 Bioanalyzer. This clonotype was obtained from a woman aged 40-49 years with Graves' ophthalmopathy. Sequenced: blood.

The DNA sequence reads TGTGCCAGCAGCTCCCAGGGGGGCAGGGGTACCTACGAGCAGTACTTC. Translated, it gives CASSSQGGRGTYEQYF. Recombination connected TRBV11-2 to TRBJ2-7; tentative D gene TRBD1, with 7 bases matching. The junction carries 18 bases between V and J, which are trimmed by 4 bases and 2 bases respectively. The CDR3, from cysteine to phenylalanine, totals 16 residues. Only the CDR3 part of the read is kept: 48 bases, read in frame from the first base. Sequences SGHAT (CDR1) and FQNNGV (CDR2) are obtained from the germline V gene.